This TCR beta chain was retrieved from a study of T-cell reconstitution after alpha-beta-depleted transplantation in children. It was with unique molecular identifiers that the TCRbeta library was prepared. TCRdb reprocessed the PCR reads via MiXCR and lists one record per CDR3 protein. The sample yields about 540,000 distinct CDR3 sequences, about 17% seen once. This CDR3 has 15 amino acids. V was shortened by 0 bases and J by 1 base, with 10 bases between the two germline ends. Germline V gene data show CDR1 as SGHRS and CDR2 as YFSETQ. The sequence was obtained from a human donor who donated a stem cell graft to a child with acute lymphoblastic leukemia. The sequenced sample was PBMCs from the stem cell graft donor, obtained from the stem cell graft. The genes are TRBV5-1 and TRBJ1-1; weak D call: TRBD1 (6 bases). The chain's CDR3 is CASSLAGVPNTEAFF. In DNA form, the CDR3 reads TGCGCCAGCAGCTTGGCAGGGGTCCCGAACACTGAAGCTTTCTTT. Full variable domain (remainder filled in from reference TRBV5-1 and TRBJ1-1): KAGVTQTPRYLIKTRGQQVTLSCSPISGHRSVSWYQQTPGQGLQFLFEYFSETQRNKGNFPGRFSGRQFSNSRSEMNVSTLELGDSALYLCASSLAGVPNTEAFFGQGTRLTVV.